This entry concerns a single T cell receptor beta chain. Its specificity is not known. Researchers prepared the TRB cDNA libraries using 5' RACE with UMI labels. Using the 5' RACE reads, TCRdb records one entry per CDR3 protein without DNA. The sample holds over 55,000 distinct CDR3 sequences. Germline lookup yields CDR1 SGHTA and CDR2 FQGNSA. The CDR3 runs 17 residues. Every CD8+ T cell subset underwent triplicate sorting at some 300,000 cells apiece. The sample belongs to a study of CXCR3-negative and CXCR3-positive naive CD8 T cells. Study-level results: Compared with CXCR3-negative naive cells, CXCR3-positive naive cells showed more hydrophobic TRB CDR3s. Across naive subsets, surface CD5 expression was comparable, and TCR strength was inferred from properties of the TRB CDR3.

J is TRBJ2-1 and V is TRBV7-2; TCRdb names TRBD2, which stays unverified in the absence of DNA. Source material: naive CXCR3+ CD8+ T cells from blood. Indicated subset: CD45RO-CCR7+CD27+CD95- naive CD8+ T cells expressing CXCR3 (TNR3+). The clonotype was recovered from a human donor in good health. Some clones in this sample may be carry-over from other donors' samples. Here the CDR3 reads CASSLVSRGSSYNEQFF.